Shown below are 32 T cell receptor beta chains from a single sample sequenced in a study of shared clonotypes between healthy human individuals. Sequencing used immunoSEQ multiplex PCR; TCRdb keeps in-frame clones, though not all of them. The profile covers about 1 million clones, with 60% to 80% appearing a single time and over 1.3% taken by the ten largest. What was sequenced was memory CD4+ T cells sorted from blood. Documented subset: CD45RA-negative fraction. The receptor source for this set is a man between 18 and 29 years old in good health.

This sequence joins TRBV28 and TRBJ2-2, with D possibly being TRBD1 (5 bases). V lost 6 bases and J 0 bases, leaving 20 bases between the germline ends. Germline loops: CDR1 MDHEN, CDR2 SYDVKM. CDR3 size: 18 residues. CDR3 amino acids: CASRPPNLRQPNTGELFF. The DNA for the CDR3 is TGTGCCAGCAGGCCGCCGAACCTCCGACAGCCGAACACCGGGGAGCTGTTTTTT.

The chain has TRBV7-2 and TRBJ2-7; 8 bases map to TRBD2. Germline assignment: CDR1 SGHTA and CDR2 FQGNSA. Losses at the gene ends were 2 bases for V and 1 base for J; bases not matched to a gene: 1. The CDR3 extends over 14 amino acids. CDR3 sequence (DNA): TGTGCCAGCAGCTTAAGCGGGAGATCCTACGAGCAGTACTTC. Its translation: CASSLSGRSYEQYF.

A remark on this clone: One end of the junction is discordant with germline, which a read error may explain. The V call is TRBV7-7, the J call TRBJ2-3; D ambiguous. CDR1 and CDR2 from the germline V gene are SSHAT and FNYEAQ (reference sequence). The CDR3 covers 16 residues. The CDR3 DNA follows: TGTGCTAGCAGCTTAGGTTTAGGACGGGGCACAGATACGCAGTATTTT. Translating it yields CASSLGLGRGTDTQYF.

The chain joins TRBV2 to TRBJ1-5; D ambiguous. The CDR3 spans 14 residues. Trimming removed 2 bases at V and 0 bases at J, with 5 bases between. Germline values: CDR1 SNHLY, CDR2 FYNNEI. The CDR3 nucleotides are TGTGCCAGCAGTGAACAATATAGCAATCAGCCCCAGCATTTT. This gives the protein CASSEQYSNQPQHF.

The V gene is TRBV4-1, the J gene TRBJ1-2; no firm D call. Germline values: CDR1 MGHRA, CDR2 YSYEKL. This CDR3 has 14 residues. Trimming took off 4 bases at V and 5 bases at J, with 14 bases between the two ends. The DNA for the CDR3 is TGCGCCAGCAGCCCTACGGCCCCTAGGTATGGCTACACCTTC. Translating gives CASSPTAPRYGYTF.

This clone was picked up one time. V is TRBV28 and J is TRBJ1-5, with 8 nucleotides matching TRBD1. The germline gives CDR1 MDHEN, CDR2 SYDVKM. This CDR3 comprises 16 residues. V trimming: 3 bases; J trimming: 4 bases; junction bases outside the gene matches: 8. The CDR3 sequence: CASSFLNQGANQPQHF. The CDR3 bases are TGTGCCAGCAGTTTTTTAAATCAGGGGGCGAATCAGCCCCAGCATTTT.

V is TRBV6-1 and J is TRBJ2-5; D might be TRBD1 (6 bases). The V and J ends lost 4 bases and 5 bases respectively, with 17 bases between them. The CDR3 covers 15 residues. From germline, CDR1 is MNHNS and CDR2 SASEGT. CDR3 DNA sequence: TGTGCCAGCAGTGGACTGACAGGTTGGGGGGAGACCCAGTACTTC. Its protein product is CASSGLTGWGETQYF.

This rearrangement joins TRBV10-3 to TRBJ2-7; 9 bases fit TRBD2. The germline CDR1 and CDR2 sequences are ENHRY and SYGVKD. The CDR3 sequence is 18 residues long. With 0 bases clipped from V and 7 bases from J, the junction kept 16 bases outside the gene matches. The CDR3 bases are TGTGCCATCAGTGAGTCTGGGGCTTCGATAGCGGGAGAACGGGAGCAGTACTTC. It codes for CAISESGASIAGEREQYF.

The rearrangement uses TRBV6-5 and TRBJ2-5, with D unclear. CDR3 length: 15 residues. In germline, CDR1 is MNHEY, CDR2 SVGAGI. The V and J ends lost 0 bases and 2 bases respectively, with 10 bases between them. CDR3 nucleotide sequence: TGTGCCAGCAGTTACTCGTGGGCCAATCAAGAGACCCAGTACTTC. Protein: CASSYSWANQETQYF.

This chain links TRBV9 with TRBJ1-3; 7 bases are a match to TRBD1. The CDR3 consists of 14 residues. Looked up from germline, CDR1 is SGDLS and CDR2 is YYNGEE. V shed 3 bases, J shed 0 bases, and the junction held 0 bases outside the gene matches. This chain's CDR3 is CASSGTGSGNTIYF. CDR3 nucleotides: TGTGCCAGCAGCGGGACAGGCTCTGGAAACACCATATATTTT.

The chain employs TRBV7-8 and TRBJ1-2, with TRBD1 identical over 8 bases. Trimming at V came to 0 bases and at J to 3 bases, leaving 6 bases not matched to a gene. From germline, CDR1 is SGHVS and CDR2 FQNEAQ. The CDR3 spans 16 residues. The CDR3 DNA reads as TGTGCCAGCAGCTTAGCGAGGCAGGGGGCACACTATGGCTACACCTTC. Amino acid sequence: CASSLARQGAHYGYTF.

Comments on this clone: A much larger clone lies a single base off, so this may be a read error. This sample includes further DNA sequences coding for the same CDR3. J is TRBJ1-1 and V is TRBV11-2; D gene uncertain. The CDR3 contains 14 residues. Germline CDR1 and CDR2: SGHAT and FQNNGV. Trimming cost V 4 bases and J 1 base, with 10 bases left between them. The CDR3 coding sequence is TGTGCCAGCAGCTCGACCGGGTCGAACACTGAAGCTTTCTTT. The encoded protein is CASSSTGSNTEAFF.

J is TRBJ2-4 and V is TRBV5-8; D possibly corresponds to TRBD1 (5 bases). V gave up 2 bases and J gave up 11 bases, with 20 bases separating them. The germline V gene encodes CDR1 SGHTS and CDR2 YDEGEE. The CDR3 runs 15 residues. The CDR3 sequence: CASSFEVWGSSVQYF. CDR3 nucleotide sequence: TGTGCCAGCAGCTTCGAGGTCTGGGGCTCGTCGGTTCAGTACTTC.

V and J are TRBV4-2 and TRBJ1-1; possibly TRBD1 for D (6 bases). CDR1 and CDR2 from the germline V gene are LGHNA and YNFKEQ. This CDR3 is 15 amino acids long. With 2 bases removed from V and 4 bases from J, the gap between germline ends came to 14 bases. CDR3 protein: CASSQRTESPTEAFF. For the CDR3, the DNA is TGTGCCAGCAGCCAAAGGACAGAAAGCCCCACTGAAGCTTTCTTT.

The gene calls are TRBV2 and TRBJ2-6; unclear D gene. Per the germline V gene, CDR1 is SNHLY and CDR2 is FYNNEI. CDR3 length: 12 residues. Trimming stripped 6 bases from V and 3 bases from J, with 3 bases between. In DNA form, the CDR3 reads TGTGCCAGCAGGGGTGGGGCCAACGTCCTGACTTTC. It specifies CASRGGANVLTF.

The chain uses TRBV5-1 and TRBJ2-7; 12 nucleotides align to TRBD2. The CDR3 has 15 residues. The germline V gene encodes CDR1 SGHRS and CDR2 YFSETQ. With V trimmed by 4 bases and J by 3 bases, 5 bases remained unmatched. CDR3 DNA sequence: TGCGCCAGCAGCCAAGCACTAGCGGGGGGCTACGAGCAGTACTTC. This codes for CASSQALAGGYEQYF.

The chain uses TRBV19 and TRBJ1-2, with TRBD1 matching 8 bases. Germline CDR1 and CDR2: LNHDA and SQIVND (reference sequence). V lost 5 bases to trimming and J lost 7 bases; unmatched junction nucleotides: 9. This CDR3 has 14 amino acids. The CDR3 DNA reads as TGTGCCAGTAGTGTTTCCGGGACAGGAGGTGGCTACACCTTC. Its translation: CASSVSGTGGGYTF.

The gene calls are TRBV30 and TRBJ2-4, with 8 nucleotides matching TRBD1. CDR1 GTSNPN and CDR2 SVGIG come from the germline V gene (reference sequence). This CDR3 is 13 amino acids long. V lost 4 bases, J lost 10 bases, and 9 bases stayed unmatched. Here the CDR3 reads CAWTPGQGFIQYF. In DNA form, the CDR3 reads TGTGCCTGGACCCCCGGACAGGGCTTTATTCAGTACTTC.

The rearrangement uses TRBV2 and TRBJ1-6, with TRBD1 identical over 7 bases. The CDR3 has 13 amino acids. The V segment lost 7 bases and the J segment 10 bases; nucleotides outside the gene matches: 7. The germline gives CDR1 SNHLY, CDR2 FYNNEI. The chain's CDR3 is CASIYRGESPLHF. CDR3 coding DNA: TGTGCCAGCATATACAGGGGAGAGTCACCCCTCCACTTT.

The V and J genes are TRBV5-1 and TRBJ2-2, with TRBD2 matching over 10 bases. CDR1 and CDR2 from the germline V gene are SGHRS and YFSETQ. V was pared by 3 bases and J by 2 bases, with 7 bases of the junction left unmatched. CDR3 size: 17 residues. The CDR3 sequence: CASSSPGLADNTGELFF. CDR3 sequence (DNA): TGCGCCAGCAGCTCACCCGGACTAGCGGACAACACCGGGGAGCTGTTTTTT.

Notes on this clone: Additional DNA sequences in this sample encode the identical CDR3. V gene TRBV2 combines with J gene TRBJ1-4; 7 bases map to TRBD1. This CDR3 spans 16 amino acids. The ends lost 5 bases at V and 2 bases at J; junction bases unmatched: 8. Per the germline V gene, CDR1 is SNHLY and CDR2 is FYNNEI. Written as DNA, the CDR3 is TGTGCCAGCAGTCGGGACAGAGGTGCCACTAATGAAAAACTGTTTTTT. This encodes CASSRDRGATNEKLFF.

This chain connects TRBV6-5 to TRBJ2-5, with D maybe TRBD2 (7 bases). From germline, CDR1 is MNHEY and CDR2 SVGAGI. CDR3 size: 13 residues. V lost 10 bases, J lost 5 bases, and 17 bases lay in between. CDR3 sequence (DNA): TGTGCCACCGGGGCGGGGGCGGAGGAGACCCAGTACTTC. It encodes CATGAGAEETQYF.

The chain recombines TRBV7-2 with TRBJ2-4, with D unresolved. CDR1 is SGHTA, CDR2 FQGNSA, per germline. V shed 7 bases and J shed 7 bases, with 14 bases lying between them. The CDR3 has 13 residues. CDR3 region: CASTPNLGNIQYF. The CDR3 bases are TGTGCCAGCACCCCTAATCTCGGGAACATTCAGTACTTC.

The CDR3 DNA is TGTGCCAGCAGCTTAGTTTCCGGGGGCGGGGAGCTGTTTTTT. Translation: CASSLVSGGGELFF. The chain joins TRBV11-2 to TRBJ2-2, with D possibly TRBD2 on 6 matching bases. CDR1 is SGHAT, CDR2 FQNNGV, per germline. The V gene lost 1 base and the J gene lost 7 bases, with 10 bases spanning the gap. This CDR3 contains 14 residues.

The rearrangement joins TRBV4-2 to TRBJ1-6; possible D gene TRBD1, 6 bases. Trimming removed 5 bases from V and 9 bases from J, with 20 bases in between. The CDR3 totals 16 residues. Germline V gene sequence: CDR1 LGHNA, CDR2 YNFKEQ. CDR3 in amino acids: CASSEASGERVSPLHF. The CDR3, as DNA: TGTGCCAGCAGCGAAGCCTCAGGGGAAAGGGTTTCACCCCTCCACTTT.

V and J are TRBV15 and TRBJ1-4, with no clear D. CDR1 is LNHNV, CDR2 YYDKDF, per germline (reference sequence). Deletions cut 1 base from V and 10 bases from J, with 7 bases between. The CDR3 loop spans 12 amino acids. In DNA, the CDR3 is TGTGCCACCAGCAGAGTTTACGGAAAACTGTTTTTT. Translated: CATSRVYGKLFF.

This clone was observed a handful of times. This sample also contains other DNA sequences that code for the same CDR3. The V and J genes are TRBV19 and TRBJ2-6; D not certain. The germline V gene encodes CDR1 LNHDA and CDR2 SQIVND (reference sequence). V dropped 6 bases and J dropped 4 bases, with 7 bases sitting between them. The CDR3 runs 13 residues. The DNA of the CDR3 is TGTGCCAGTAGCCAGACAGGGGCCAACGTCCTGACTTTC. Translating it yields CASSQTGANVLTF.

The chain links TRBV7-8 to TRBJ1-6; D remains unclear. The ends were cut back, 2 bases at V and 6 bases at J, with 11 bases in the middle. The CDR3 runs 15 residues. The V gene's germline CDR1 is SGHVS and CDR2 FQNEAQ. The CDR3 DNA sequence: TGTGCCAGCAGCTTATTTTGGCGGTCTAATTCACCCCTCCACTTT. Amino acid sequence: CASSLFWRSNSPLHF.

This chain connects TRBV19 to TRBJ2-1; TRBD2 matches at 15 bases. The CDR3 consists of 16 residues. CDR1 and CDR2 (germline): LNHDA, SQIVND (reference sequence). The trim removed 4 bases at V and 8 bases at J, leaving 6 bases unmatched. CDR3 region: CASSTFGLAGGDEQFF. In DNA, the CDR3 is TGTGCCAGTAGTACCTTTGGACTAGCGGGGGGGGATGAGCAGTTCTTC.

The chain is built from TRBV5-1 and TRBJ2-7; D assignment may be TRBD1 or TRBD2 (7 bases each). V was shortened by 0 bases and J by 4 bases, with 17 bases between the two germline ends. Germline V gives CDR1 SGHRS, CDR2 YFSETQ. This CDR3 is 16 amino acids long. The CDR3 nucleotides are TGCGCCAGCAGCTTGGGTGAGACAGGGAGGGCGTACGAGCAGTACTTC. Translating gives CASSLGETGRAYEQYF.

As for this clone: Other nucleotide sequences from this sample produce the same CDR3. This rearrangement joins TRBV5-1 to TRBJ2-6, with D uncertain. V lost 2 bases and J 1 base, leaving 4 bases between the germline ends. The CDR3 totals 14 residues. Per the germline V gene, CDR1 is SGHRS and CDR2 is YFSETQ. CDR3 sequence reads: CASSFNSGANVLTF. As DNA, the CDR3 is TGCGCCAGCAGCTTCAATTCTGGGGCCAACGTCCTGACTTTC. The variable domain in full, with the rest retrieved from reference TRBV5-1 and TRBJ2-6, is KAGVTQTPRYLIKTRGQQVTLSCSPISGHRSVSWYQQTPGQGLQFLFEYFSETQRNKGNFPGRFSGRQFSNSRSEMNVSTLELGDSALYLCASSFNSGANVLTFGAGSRLTVL.

This clone was detected only a few times. This chain links TRBV9 with TRBJ2-5; 8 bases are shared with TRBD2. The junction had 7 bases not matched to a gene; V was cut back by 4 bases and J by 2 bases. Germline V gene sequence: CDR1 SGDLS, CDR2 YYNGEE. This CDR3 has 15 amino acids. The CDR3 is CASSPIAGIQETQYF. The DNA of the CDR3 is TGTGCCAGCAGCCCGATAGCGGGGATACAAGAGACCCAGTACTTC.